This entry features one T cell receptor beta chain sequence. CDR3 length equals 14 residues. V dropped 3 bases and J dropped 6 bases, with 12 bases sitting between them. CDR1 and CDR2 (germline): LNHDA, SQIVND (reference sequence). This sample was included in a study of shared T cell receptors in the human thymus. Here immunoSEQ multiplex PCR was the method, and the copy in TCRdb shows in-frame clones only, minus some. Here the sample spans roughly 550,000 clones, 75% to 85% being singletons. Separately, the same data were catalogued under a study of human thymus T cells. As reported in that work: Having surgery to correct congenital heart defects, healthy Finnish infants acted as the donors. Surgeons resected thymus tissue during corrective heart surgery. Repertoires from thymus and blood appeared to show biased V and J gene usage. The related literature has documented a marked overlap of thymic repertoires among unrelated individuals.

The V and J genes are TRBV19 and TRBJ1-5, with no clear D. This TCR was recovered from a boy younger than two with a congenital heart defect. Sequences were obtained from thymocytes. The CDR3 spells CASSMMLLFQPQHF. The CDR3 region has the DNA TGTGCCAGTAGTATGATGCTACTGTTTCAGCCCCAGCATTTT. Filled out from reference TRBV19 and TRBJ1-5, the complete variable domain reads DGGITQSPKYLFRKEGQNVTLSCEQNLNHDAMYWYRQDPGQGLRLIYYSQIVNDFQKGDIAEGYSVSREKKESFPLTVTSAQKNPTAFYLCASSMMLLFQPQHFGDGTRLSIL.